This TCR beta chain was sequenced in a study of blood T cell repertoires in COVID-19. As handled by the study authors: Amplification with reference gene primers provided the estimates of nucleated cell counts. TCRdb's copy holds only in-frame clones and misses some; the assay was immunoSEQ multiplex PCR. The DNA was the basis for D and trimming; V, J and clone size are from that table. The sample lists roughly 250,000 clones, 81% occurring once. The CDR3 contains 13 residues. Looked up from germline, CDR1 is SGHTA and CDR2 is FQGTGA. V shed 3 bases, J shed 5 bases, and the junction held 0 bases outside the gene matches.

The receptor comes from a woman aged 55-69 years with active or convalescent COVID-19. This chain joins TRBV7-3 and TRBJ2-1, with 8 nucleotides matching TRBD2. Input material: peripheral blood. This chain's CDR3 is CASSLGLDNEQFF. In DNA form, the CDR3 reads TGTGCCAGCAGCTTGGGACTAGACAATGAGCAGTTCTTC.